A single sample gave rise to the 12 T cell receptor beta chains below, sequenced in a study of identical twins. TCRdb called the 5' RACE reads again in MiXCR, with one record for every CDR3 protein. The sample lists 400,000 to 550,000 distinct CDR3 sequences, 14% occurring once. Separately, the same data were catalogued under a study of yellow fever vaccine responses in identical twins.

The sample taken for sequencing was CD4+ T cells sorted from blood. Source of these receptors: a woman aged 18-29 years in good health.

The chain recombines TRBV11-2 with TRBJ2-5, with D perhaps TRBD1 (6 bases). The ends were cut back, 7 bases at V and 5 bases at J, with 23 bases in the middle. CDR1 and CDR2 (germline): SGHAT, FQNNGV. The CDR3 is made up of 16 amino acids. The CDR3 DNA is TGTGCCAGCACTCCTCGGATCAGGGGTAACAGGGAGACCCAGTACTTC. Translating it yields CASTPRIRGNRETQYF.

This chain uses TRBV4-3 with TRBJ2-7; 11 nucleotides align to TRBD2. The CDR3 is 18 residues long. CDR1 is LGHNA and CDR2 is YSLEER in the germline V gene. V lost 4 bases to trimming and J lost 2 bases; unmatched junction nucleotides: 13. The chain's CDR3 is CASSRQTGELAGAYEQYF. The CDR3 DNA sequence: TGCGCCAGCAGCCGGCAAACTGGGGAACTAGCGGGGGCCTACGAGCAGTACTTC.

This clonotype was detected a few times. The CDR3 reads CASSTLAGGLNEQFF. CDR3 DNA sequence: TGTGCCAGCAGTACCCTAGCGGGAGGGCTCAATGAGCAGTTCTTC. This chain uses TRBV12-3 or TRBV12-4 with TRBJ2-1; 12 bases match TRBD2. CDR3 size: 15 residues. V lost 5 bases and J lost 6; bases outside the gene matches: 5.

The gene calls are TRBV11-1 and TRBJ2-2; the match to TRBD2 covers 13 bases. V lost 5 bases, J lost 1 base, and 7 bases stayed unmatched. Germline CDR1 is SGHAT and CDR2 is FQDESV (reference sequence). CDR3 size: 18 residues. The CDR3 region is CASSPRTSGSLNTGELFF. The CDR3 nucleotides are TGTGCCAGCAGCCCAAGGACTAGCGGGAGTCTGAACACCGGGGAGCTGTTTTTT.

The chain combines TRBV10-3 with TRBJ2-7; D may be TRBD1 (6 bases). The germline gives CDR1 ENHRY, CDR2 SYGVKD. The V and J ends lost 9 bases and 5 bases respectively, with 14 bases between them. CDR3 length equals 12 residues. The DNA of the CDR3 is TGTGCCATGAGCCTACAGGGAAACGAGCAGTACTTC. It codes for CAMSLQGNEQYF.

This clonotype has only a few counts. V gene TRBV27 combines with J gene TRBJ2-1; no reliable D call. The CDR3 totals 15 residues. In germline, CDR1 is MNHEY, CDR2 SMNVEV (reference sequence). The V end was cut by 2 bases, the J end by 7 bases, with 15 bases between. CDR3: CASSLEGQARNEQFF. The CDR3 DNA follows: TGTGCCAGCAGTTTAGAAGGGCAGGCTAGAAATGAGCAGTTCTTC.

This clonotype has only one observation. The V call is TRBV6-6, the J call TRBJ2-3; 13 nucleotides match TRBD2. This CDR3 spans 13 amino acids. Trimming at V came to 8 bases and at J to 5 bases, leaving 1 base not matched to a gene. The germline CDR1 and CDR2 sequences are MNHNY and SVGAGI (reference sequence). The CDR3 protein is CASGLAGVDTQYF. CDR3 in DNA: TGTGCCAGCGGACTAGCGGGGGTAGATACGCAGTATTTT.

This clonotype was observed a handful of times. The rearrangement joins TRBV19 to TRBJ2-1; 9 bases map to TRBD1. The CDR3 has 16 amino acids. Per germline, CDR1 LNHDA and CDR2 SQIVND (reference sequence). With 6 bases clipped from V and 7 bases from J, the junction kept 13 bases outside the gene matches. Here the CDR3 reads CASREIGTGRVNEQFF. The CDR3, as DNA: TGTGCCAGTAGGGAAATTGGGACAGGGCGGGTGAATGAGCAGTTCTTC.

The chain couples TRBV10-1 to TRBJ2-2; 8 bases fit TRBD2. V lost 3 bases and J lost 6; bases outside the gene matches: 9. From germline, CDR1 is WNHNN and CDR2 SYGVQD (reference sequence). CDR3 length: 16 residues. CDR3 amino acids: CASSDPGTGGAGELFF. DNA of the CDR3: TGCGCCAGCAGTGACCCCGGGACCGGGGGGGCCGGGGAGCTGTTTTTT.

V is TRBV7-8 and J is TRBJ1-5; 7 bases map to TRBD1. CDR1 is SGHVS, CDR2 FQNEAQ, per germline. The CDR3 has 16 amino acids. The V gene end was trimmed by 1 base and the J gene end by 3 bases; junction bases not matched to a gene: 6. The CDR3 is CASSLVARGYNQPQHF. The CDR3 coding sequence is TGTGCCAGCAGCTTAGTCGCCAGGGGGTACAATCAGCCCCAGCATTTT.

The chain carries TRBV11-2 and TRBJ2-5, with 9 bases that match TRBD2. Trimming removed 1 base from V and 3 bases from J; junction bases left unmatched: 3. There are 15 residues in the CDR3. Germline V gene sequence: CDR1 SGHAT, CDR2 FQNNGV. The CDR3 DNA follows: TGTGCCAGCAGCTTAGGCGGGGGGGCTGAAGAGACCCAGTACTTC. Its translation is CASSLGGGAEETQYF.

This clonotype was seen a handful of times. This rearrangement joins TRBV7-6 to TRBJ1-2; D is undetermined. Trimming took off 3 bases at V and 6 bases at J, with 11 bases between the two ends. Per the germline V gene, CDR1 is SGHVS and CDR2 is FNYEAQ. The CDR3 consists of 13 residues. The CDR3 DNA is TGTGCCAGCAGCTTCGGGGAGGGCGATGGCTACACCTTC. Its translation: CASSFGEGDGYTF.